Below, 32 T cell receptor beta chains from the same sample are listed, as sequenced in a study of cytomegalovirus exposure and HLA in healthy donors. PCR was performed using 60 Vbeta and 13 Jbeta primers. TCRdb's table, derived via immunoSEQ multiplex PCR, lists solely in-frame clones and lacks some. The table has 97,000 or so clones, roughly 9.4% seen once. The sequenced material came from PBMCs. The source of these receptors is a man aged 45 to 65 in good health and CMV-seropositive.

This clone was found a few times. This chain joins TRBV5-1 and TRBJ2-5, with D perhaps matching TRBD2 (6 bases). V lost 5 bases to trimming and J lost 5 bases, with 13 bases between them. CDR1 and CDR2 from the germline V gene are SGHRS and YFSETQ. The CDR3 is 13 residues long. The CDR3 region has the DNA TGCGCCAGCAGGGGTCCTAGCGTTGAGACCCAGTACTTC. This gives the protein CASRGPSVETQYF.

This clone was observed a few times. The rearrangement uses TRBV28 and TRBJ2-7; 16 bases line up with TRBD2. The CDR3 consists of 17 residues. Germline values: CDR1 MDHEN, CDR2 SYDVKM. J was trimmed by 5 bases and V by 4 bases; bases with no gene match: 8. In DNA form, the CDR3 reads TGTGCCAGCAGTTCTCCGGGACTAGCGGGAGGGCCCCACGAGCAGTACTTC. This sequence encodes CASSSPGLAGGPHEQYF.

This clone has ten or more counts. This chain links TRBV5-6 with TRBJ2-1; 7 bases are a match to TRBD1. With V trimmed by 4 bases and J by 3 bases, 10 bases remained unmatched. Germline V CDR1 and CDR2: SGHDT, YYEEEE. The CDR3 length is 16 residues. DNA of the CDR3: TGTGCCAGCAGCCCAGGACAGGACCTTATCTACAATGAGCAGTTCTTC. The encoded protein is CASSPGQDLIYNEQFF.

The chain is built from TRBV7-9 and TRBJ2-3; 11 nucleotides agree with TRBD2. The CDR3 contains 15 residues. Germline CDR1 SEHNR, CDR2 FQNEAQ (reference sequence). The J segment lost 6 bases and the V segment lost 2 bases, leaving 4 bases of the junction unmatched. The CDR3 sequence is CASSLTSGSGDTQYF. CDR3 DNA: TGTGCCAGCAGCTTAACTAGCGGGAGCGGCGATACGCAGTATTTT.

The chain employs TRBV7-6 and TRBJ1-1; TRBD1 matches 7 bases. CDR3 length: 13 residues. Trimming removed 5 bases from V and 7 bases from J; junction bases left unmatched: 7. The V gene's germline CDR1 is SGHVS and CDR2 FNYEAQ. CDR3 amino acids: CASSKDRYSEAFF. CDR3 nucleotide sequence: TGTGCCAGCAGCAAGGACAGGTATAGTGAAGCTTTCTTT.

This chain connects TRBV9 to TRBJ2-7; 8 positions agree with TRBD2. This CDR3 is built from 13 residues. J gave up 7 bases and V 7 bases, and 10 bases lay outside the gene matches. The germline V gene has CDR1 SGDLS and CDR2 YYNGEE. The CDR3 nucleotides read TGTGCCAGCTCGGGAGGGGACTCTACGGAGCAGTACTTC. As protein: CASSGGDSTEQYF.

The V call is TRBV5-6, the J call TRBJ2-7; TRBD2 agrees at 7 bases. The CDR3 is 15 residues long. Germline V CDR1 and CDR2: SGHDT, YYEEEE. Trimming removed 4 bases from V and 4 bases from J; junction bases left unmatched: 11. The CDR3 nucleotides read TGTGCCAGCAGCCCCAGTGTTTTTAGCGGGTACGAGCAGTACTTC. Amino acid sequence: CASSPSVFSGYEQYF.

This clone was seen many times. V and J are TRBV28 and TRBJ2-7, with 7 bases that match TRBD2. The CDR3 contains 17 residues. In germline, CDR1 is MDHEN, CDR2 SYDVKM. V was pared by 5 bases and J by 7 bases, with 20 bases of the junction left unmatched. The DNA for the CDR3 is TGTGCCAGCAGTGGGGTCAGTTGGGACTTAGCAGCGGGGGAGCAGTACTTC. This encodes CASSGVSWDLAAGEQYF.

This clone came up a few times. CDR3 coding DNA: TGTGCCAGCAGGCGATACAGGGGTGGCACTGAAGCTTTCTTT. Translating it yields CASRRYRGGTEAFF. The rearrangement links TRBV27 to TRBJ1-1; the match to TRBD1 covers 7 bases. V lost 6 bases and J lost 4; bases outside the gene matches: 8. The CDR3 runs 14 residues. Germline V lookup: CDR1 MNHEY, CDR2 SMNVEV (reference sequence).

The table lists this clone with a few counts. The chain uses TRBV27 and TRBJ2-7, with TRBD1 as a possible D gene (5 bases). V lost 2 bases to trimming and J lost 3 bases, with 8 bases between them. The CDR3 runs to 13 residues. Germline V lookup: CDR1 MNHEY, CDR2 SMNVEV (reference sequence). The CDR3 DNA follows: TGTGCCAGCAGTTTACAGGGTATCTACGAGCAGTACTTC. Encoded protein: CASSLQGIYEQYF.

The rearrangement links TRBV10-3 to TRBJ2-2, with 12 bases matching TRBD2. V shed 0 bases, J shed 4 bases, and the junction held 0 bases outside the gene matches. Germline V gives CDR1 ENHRY, CDR2 SYGVKD. This CDR3 region has 16 residues. The CDR3 coding sequence is TGTGCCATCAGTGAGTCGGGACTAGCGGGCACCGGGGAGCTGTTTTTT. The encoded protein is CAISESGLAGTGELFF.

The gene calls are TRBV19 and TRBJ1-1, with D possibly TRBD1 on 5 matching bases. Germline assignment: CDR1 LNHDA and CDR2 SQIVND (reference sequence). The CDR3 covers 11 residues. V was clipped by 4 bases and J by 8 bases, with 8 bases between them. The CDR3 DNA reads TGTGCCAGTAGTAGGGGCCCCGAAGCTTTCTTT. It yields the protein CASSRGPEAFF.

The chain recombines TRBV19 with TRBJ2-3; D gene unclear. Germline loops: CDR1 LNHDA, CDR2 SQIVND (reference sequence). V was trimmed by 3 bases and J by 0 bases, leaving 10 bases between them. The CDR3 extends over 15 amino acids. The DNA of the CDR3 is TGTGCCAGTAGTATCATGGTGACTAGCACAGATACGCAGTATTTT. Protein: CASSIMVTSTDTQYF.

The rearrangement uses TRBV19 and TRBJ1-5; 8 positions agree with TRBD1. In germline, CDR1 is LNHDA, CDR2 SQIVND (reference sequence). The CDR3 loop spans 19 amino acids. Trimming at V came to 6 bases and at J to 1 base, leaving 17 bases not matched to a gene. The CDR3 is CASSGGPYRGESSNQPQHF. DNA for the CDR3: TGTGCCAGTAGCGGGGGACCCTACAGGGGGGAATCGAGCAATCAGCCCCAGCATTTT.

The chain carries TRBV4-2 and TRBJ2-1; 7 bases agree with TRBD2. The CDR3 has 16 residues. Losses at the gene ends were 0 bases for V and 5 bases for J; bases not matched to a gene: 7. Per the germline V gene, CDR1 is LGHNA and CDR2 is YNFKEQ. CDR3 nucleotide sequence: TGTGCCAGCAGCCAAGATATCGGCGGGAGCGACAATGAGCAGTTCTTC. It yields the protein CASSQDIGGSDNEQFF.

The chain combines TRBV4-3 with TRBJ2-1; TRBD2 aligns across 7 bases. The CDR3 is 15 residues long. The germline V gene encodes CDR1 LGHNA and CDR2 YSLEER. Trimming removed 2 bases from V and 2 bases from J; junction bases left unmatched: 3. CDR3 region: CASSQIAGTYNEQFF. CDR3 nucleotides: TGCGCCAGCAGCCAAATAGCGGGCACCTACAATGAGCAGTTCTTC.

This clone was seen only a few times. The rearrangement links TRBV25-1 to TRBJ1-5; D unresolved. Germline CDR1 is MGHDK and CDR2 is SYGVNS. V shed 0 bases and J shed 3 bases, with 6 bases lying between them. The CDR3 extends over 14 amino acids. CDR3 in amino acids: CASSEYRANQPQHF. The CDR3 DNA sequence: TGTGCCAGCAGTGAATATCGAGCCAATCAGCCCCAGCATTTT. Drawing the rest from reference TRBV25-1 and TRBJ1-5, the complete variable domain is EADIYQTPRYLVIGTGKKITLECSQTMGHDKMYWYQQDPGMELHLIHYSYGVNSTEKGDLSSESTVSRIRTEHFPLTLESARPSHTSQYLCASSEYRANQPQHFGDGTRLSIL.

The sample holds many counts of this clone. The chain is built from TRBV19 and TRBJ2-2; no clear D. With 5 bases removed from V and 6 bases from J, the gap between germline ends came to 7 bases. Per the germline V gene, CDR1 is LNHDA and CDR2 is SQIVND (reference sequence). CDR3 length: 12 residues. In DNA form, the CDR3 reads TGTGCCAGTAGTCCGCGTGCCGGGGAGCTGTTTTTT. Amino acids: CASSPRAGELFF.

In its sample, this clone was seen a few times. The chain couples TRBV6-6 to TRBJ1-1; 8 nucleotides agree with TRBD1. The length of the CDR3 is 14 residues. Germline V gene sequence: CDR1 MNHNY, CDR2 SVGAGI (reference sequence). V lost 8 bases, J lost 1 base, and 6 bases stayed unmatched. The CDR3: CASRPGTGNTEAFF. CDR3 in DNA: TGTGCCAGCCGTCCCGGGACAGGGAACACTGAAGCTTTCTTT.

About this clone itself: The sample holds other DNA sequences that translate to the same CDR3. The rearrangement uses TRBV6-1 and TRBJ2-5, with 7 bases aligning to TRBD2. The ends lost 0 bases at V and 7 bases at J; junction bases unmatched: 14. The germline V gene has CDR1 MNHNS and CDR2 SASEGT. This CDR3 comprises 17 residues. The CDR3 nucleotides are TGTGCCAGCAGTGAAGCGCTTGGGGGGAGGGGTAAGATGACCCAGTACTTC. Translation gives CASSEALGGRGKMTQYF.

This clone was picked up a small number of times. The gene calls are TRBV18 and TRBJ1-1, with a weak D call TRBD1 (5 bases). Per the germline V gene, CDR1 is KGHSH and CDR2 is LQKENI. The CDR3 is 15 residues long. V shed 6 bases and J shed 2 bases, with 16 bases lying between them. This CDR3 is CASSPSSRDNTEAFF. CDR3 bases: TGTGCCAGCTCCCCAAGTTCCAGGGATAACACTGAAGCTTTCTTT.

This clone has more than one count but fewer than ten. V and J are TRBV18 and TRBJ2-2; D unresolved. The germline CDR1 and CDR2 sequences are KGHSH and LQKENI. The CDR3 has 15 amino acids. V lost 3 bases and J lost 4, with 12 bases in between. The CDR3 spells CASSPLDDPTGELFF. The CDR3, as DNA: TGTGCCAGCTCACCTCTAGACGACCCCACCGGGGAGCTGTTTTTT.

The table lists this clone with a few counts. V usage is TRBV4-2 and J usage is TRBJ2-7; the D gene is possibly TRBD2 (6 bases). Trimming cost V 2 bases and J 5 bases, with 16 bases left between them. The germline CDR1 and CDR2 sequences are LGHNA and YNFKEQ. CDR3 length equals 15 residues. The DNA for the CDR3 is TGTGCCAGCAGCCAACCCCCTCTAGGCGGGAACGAGCAGTACTTC. Protein product: CASSQPPLGGNEQYF.

This clone has only a few counts. The J gene is TRBJ2-1, the V gene TRBV30; TRBD1 agrees at 10 bases. Germline V gene sequence: CDR1 GTSNPN, CDR2 SVGIG (reference sequence). This CDR3 is built from 14 residues. V shed 2 bases and J 8 bases; nucleotides not matched to a gene: 6. CDR3 in DNA: TGTGCCTGGAGTCGGGACAGGGGTTCGGATGAGCAGTTCTTC. This gives the protein CAWSRDRGSDEQFF.

This clone occurred a few times. V usage is TRBV7-8 and J usage is TRBJ2-7, with D possibly being TRBD2 (6 bases). This CDR3 is built from 15 residues. CDR1 is SGHVS and CDR2 is FQNEAQ in the germline V gene. Trimming took 3 bases from V and 7 from J, leaving 19 bases between them. For the CDR3, the DNA is TGTGCCAGCAGCTTGGCGGGGTGGTCTTCTGGAGAGCAGTACTTC. Translation: CASSLAGWSSGEQYF.

The CDR3 nucleotides are TGCGCCAGCAGCCTCCTGGGCGGGACCCCCTCCTACGAGCAGTACTTC. It encodes CASSLLGGTPSYEQYF. The chain has TRBV5-1 and TRBJ2-7, with a tentative D call TRBD2 (6 bases). The V gene lost 4 bases and the J gene lost 0 bases, with 17 bases spanning the gap. The germline CDR1 and CDR2 sequences are SGHRS and YFSETQ. The length of the CDR3 is 16 residues.

There are a few counts of this clone. The chain combines TRBV4-2 with TRBJ2-5; perhaps TRBD1 as D (6 bases). The germline V and J ends were trimmed by 1 base and 3 bases, with 12 bases remaining between them. The germline V gene encodes CDR1 LGHNA and CDR2 YNFKEQ. This CDR3 comprises 15 residues. CDR3 in amino acids: CASSQGGPGEETQYF. The CDR3, as DNA: TGTGCCAGCAGCCAAGGGGGGCCCGGAGAAGAGACCCAGTACTTC.

The rearrangement uses TRBV29-1 and TRBJ2-1, with 8 positions matching TRBD1. The germline V gene has CDR1 SQVTM and CDR2 ANQGSEA. CDR3 length: 14 residues. The trim removed 6 bases at V and 4 bases at J, leaving 8 bases unmatched. The CDR3 loop is CSVRTGSLYNEQFF. The CDR3 DNA is TGCAGCGTCCGGACAGGGTCTTTGTACAATGAGCAGTTCTTC.

This clone was seen a few times. The rearrangement uses TRBV25-1 and TRBJ2-7; 8 bases are a match to TRBD2. The CDR3 is 13 residues long. The trim removed 1 base at V and 12 bases at J, leaving 8 bases unmatched. Per germline, CDR1 MGHDK and CDR2 SYGVNS. The CDR3 DNA sequence: TGTGCCAGCAGTGAATCGGGGGGGACGGGGTGGTACTTC. This codes for CASSESGGTGWYF.

Points on this clone: A far larger clone is one base from this, pointing to a likely read error. The rearrangement uses TRBV29-1 and TRBJ2-3; no reliable D call. From germline, CDR1 is SQVTM and CDR2 ANQGSEA. CDR3 length: 14 amino acids. CDR3 DNA: TGCAGCGTTGTGCCTTACCTAAGCAAAGATACGCAGTATTTT. This gives the protein CSVVPYLSKDTQYF.

A few counts support this clone. The V and J genes are TRBV5-1 and TRBJ1-5; the D gene is possibly TRBD1 (5 bases). The germline V and J ends were trimmed by 0 bases and 3 bases, with 10 bases remaining between them. Germline V lookup: CDR1 SGHRS, CDR2 YFSETQ. The CDR3 runs to 15 residues. The CDR3 DNA is TGCGCCAGCAGCTTGGAATCAGGGCCCAATCAGCCCCAGCATTTT. Protein product: CASSLESGPNQPQHF.

This sequence joins TRBV11-3 and TRBJ2-1, with 12 bases that match TRBD2. V lost 1 base and J lost 6; bases outside the gene matches: 16. This CDR3 is built from 20 residues. CDR1 and CDR2 from the germline V gene are SGHNT and YENEEA. CDR3 DNA sequence: TGTGCCAGCAGCTTAGTATCTCCCTACGAGACTAGCGGGAGTCTCAATGAGCAGTTCTTC. It codes for CASSLVSPYETSGSLNEQFF.